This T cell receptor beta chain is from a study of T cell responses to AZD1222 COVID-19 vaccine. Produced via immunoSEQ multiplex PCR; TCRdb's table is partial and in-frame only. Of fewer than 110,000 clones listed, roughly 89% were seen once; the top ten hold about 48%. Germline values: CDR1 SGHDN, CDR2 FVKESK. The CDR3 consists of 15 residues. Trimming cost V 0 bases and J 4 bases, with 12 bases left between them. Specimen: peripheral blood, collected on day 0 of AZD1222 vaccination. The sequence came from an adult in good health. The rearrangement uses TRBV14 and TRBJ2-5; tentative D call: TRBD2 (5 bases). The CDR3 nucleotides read TGTGCCAGCAGCCAAGATCGGGGAGCTAGAGAGACCCAGTACTTC. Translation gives CASSQDRGARETQYF. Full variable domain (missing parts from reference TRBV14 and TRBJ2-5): EAGVTQFPSHSVIEKGQTVTLRCDPISGHDNLYWYRRVMGKEIKFLLHFVKESKQDESGMPNNRFLAERTGGTYSTLKVQPAELEDSGVYFCASSQDRGARETQYFGPGTRLLVL.